This T cell receptor beta chain comes out of a study of beta chain features in type 1 diabetes (dated by TCRdb to 2016 to 2018). Turning to the overall study: Patients and healthy donors did not differ in mean age, gender distribution, total cell number or subset yield. The study compared TCRB repertoires of sorted circulating CD4+ T cell subsets between recently diagnosed type 1 diabetes patients and matched healthy donors. Regulatory and stem cell-like memory subsets were isolated from only 8 patients and roughly eight healthy donors, whereas naive and central memory subsets came from all 30 or so donors. Across all samples, around 99 million sorted cells were examined, and cell number per subset correlated strongly with RNA yield. Overall results and qualifications from the work: At VDJ recombination sites, type 1 diabetes patients had fewer insertions and more deleted nucleotides, which implies abnormalities in thymic rearrangement. Because cDNA was sequenced instead of genomic DNA, activated cells with high expression could be over-represented, although the groups did not differ in activation or CD3 levels. Naive, central memory and regulatory TCRB repertoires appeared to be more similar among patients than among healthy donors. HLA sub-analyses involved small numbers of individuals, so any influence of HLA type on TCRB rearrangement remained unresolved. Type 1 diabetes patients showed a moderate but significant shortening of TCRB CDR3 length in all four CD4+ subsets. PCR might favor shorter templates, but patient and control samples were amplified and corrected together, so any skew would affect both groups equally.

The entire amount of isolated RNA was reverse transcribed using the High Capacity cDNA Reverse Transcription Kit, so the sequenced TCRB transcripts were expressed ones. Deep immunoSEQ sequencing was applied to naive, central memory and regulatory T cell samples, giving an average of roughly 3.6 million total reads per sample. After sorted cells were lysed in RLT buffer, RNA was extracted with DNase-treated RNeasy Micro or Mini kits, with the choice depending on cell number. To prevent cross-contamination, each cell subset was processed individually, whereas patient and healthy donor samples were processed jointly. TCRB sequences were amplified from cDNA with the immunoSEQ multiplex PCR, producing 87-bp fragments spanning the CDR3 region. Amplicons were sequenced on the Illumina HiSeq platform. Concerning the study's data processing: PCR bias was computationally corrected using synthetic template baselines, reads within Hamming distance 2 were collapsed, and singletons that could not be merged were discarded. Reads were aligned against IMGT so that V, D and J genes, CDR3 length and insertions or deletions at six rearrangement sites could be assigned. Within each subset, clonotype counts were normalized to sorted cell number, and only after that were true diversity and Gini coefficients computed with the tcR R package. The overlap coefficient, calculated on TCRB nucleotide sequences, was used to measure repertoire sharing. TCRdb limited this immuneACCESS table to in-frame rearrangements with V and J called. A share of clones is missing; checked studies link under half to unresolved V genes, and the rest is unexplained. The V and J calls and clone size were taken over from that table, and D and trimming were inferred from the DNA. For this sample the table gives around 160,000 clones, of which nearly 50% were detected only once. The top ten constitute around 0.45% of the sample.

Regarding this clone: Its target antigen remains unknown. No base qualities exist here, and no much larger clone lies one base off it.

Each donor gave one peripheral blood draw, approximately 100 mL on average, collected into heparinised tubes. A BD FACSAria II and a panel including CD45RO, CCR7, CD25, CD127, CD95 and CD27 were used to sort naive, central memory, regulatory and stem cell-like memory CD4+ T cells. All sorted populations exceeded 95% purity. PBMCs were separated immediately by Lymphoprep density gradient centrifugation and were stained directly, without being cultured. Samples were stained and sorted in pairs, with one healthy donor and one patient per experiment, so that batch effects were minimized. Here V drops 7 bases and J drops 11 bases, and the junction holds 14 bases not matched to any gene. Measured from the cysteine to the phenylalanine, the CDR3 is 14 residues long. Only the CDR3 part of the read is kept: 42 bases, read in frame from the first base. As encoded in the germline V gene, CDR1 is SQVTM while CDR2 is ANQGSEA.

This clonotype was sampled from a man younger than 35 in good health. In this chain, TRBV29-1 is recombined with TRBJ1-1, with TRBD1 identical over 12 junction bases. Sample: Tregs from blood. According to the study, the label for this sample's cell subset or site signals: regulatory CD4+ T cells. The DNA sequence is TGCAGCGCCCCTCGGGGGACAGGGGGCTTAGGGGCTTTCTTT. This codes for CSAPRGTGGLGAFF.